The 5 T cell receptor beta chains below were found in one sample sequenced in a study of cytomegalovirus exposure and HLA in healthy donors. A multiplex PCR was run with 60 Vbeta primers and 13 Jbeta primers. TCRdb's copy holds only in-frame clones and misses some; the assay was immunoSEQ multiplex PCR. In the table there are 200,000 to 300,000 clones, roughly 82% of which are singletons. The sequencing sample was made of PBMCs. Every receptor here comes from a woman in her 40s in good health and CMV-seropositive.

The chain links TRBV5-1 to TRBJ2-2, with 11 bases aligning to TRBD2. Losses at the gene ends were 4 bases for V and 2 bases for J; bases not matched to a gene: 13. Germline V CDR1 and CDR2: SGHRS, YFSETQ. The CDR3 contains 19 residues. CDR3 DNA: TGCGCCAGCAGCCTAGGACCTAGCGGGGGGCTGGGCAACACCGGGGAGCTGTTTTTT. This gives the protein CASSLGPSGGLGNTGELFF. Variable domain in full (rest from reference TRBV5-1 and TRBJ2-2): KAGVTQTPRYLIKTRGQQVTLSCSPISGHRSVSWYQQTPGQGLQFLFEYFSETQRNKGNFPGRFSGRQFSNSRSEMNVSTLELGDSALYLCASSLGPSGGLGNTGELFFGEGSRLTVL.

This clone has just one count. This chain uses TRBV2 with TRBJ1-3, with 7 bases aligning to TRBD1. The CDR3 sequence is 14 residues long. Looked up from germline, CDR1 is SNHLY and CDR2 is FYNNEI. The junction had 1 base not matched to a gene; V was cut back by 5 bases and J by 0 bases. The CDR3, as DNA: TGTGCCAGCAGTCGGGACAGCTCTGGAAACACCATATATTTT. Encoded protein: CASSRDSSGNTIYF.

The chain is built from TRBV5-6 and TRBJ1-4; a weak D match, TRBD1 (5 bases). This CDR3 contains 16 residues. CDR1 and CDR2 (germline): SGHDT, YYEEEE. V shed 4 bases and J shed 2 bases, with 15 bases lying between them. The CDR3 protein is CASSDRRGTTNEKLFF. The CDR3 nucleotides are TGTGCCAGCAGCGACCGTAGGGGTACGACTAATGAAAAACTGTTTTTT.

The CDR3 nucleotides read TGCGCCAGCAAGCCCGGGACAGCCTACAATGAGCAGTTCTTC. This gives the protein CASKPGTAYNEQFF. This chain links TRBV5-1 with TRBJ2-1, with 7 bases fitting TRBD1. This CDR3 is built from 14 residues. Per germline, CDR1 SGHRS and CDR2 YFSETQ. Trimming took 6 bases from V and 2 from J; bases not matched to a gene: 5.

The chain joins TRBV7-6 to TRBJ1-1; D is unresolved. Germline CDR1 reads SGHVS; CDR2 reads FNYEAQ. CDR3 length equals 15 residues. With 3 bases removed from V and 3 bases from J, the gap between germline ends came to 14 bases. DNA for the CDR3: TGTGCCAGCAGCTTTCGCCCTAACCGGGACACTGAAGCTTTCTTT. Amino acids: CASSFRPNRDTEAFF.